The 12 T cell receptor beta chains given below trace back to one sample, sequenced in a study of shared clonotypes between healthy human individuals. The table came from immunoSEQ multiplex PCR; TCRdb's copy has only in-frame clones and leaves some out. Among some 1 million clones, under 80% were seen once, and the ten largest hold around 1.5%. Input material: memory CD4+ T cells sorted from blood. Subset indicated: CD45RA-negative fraction. These receptors were obtained from a man between 18 and 35 years old in good health.

Regarding this clone: The same CDR3 also results from other DNA sequences found in this sample. The genes are TRBV5-1 and TRBJ2-5; no clear D gene. This CDR3 comprises 13 residues. Germline V CDR1 and CDR2: SGHRS, YFSETQ. The V and J ends lost 0 bases and 2 bases respectively, with 5 bases between them. CDR3 region: CASSLAVQETQYF. The CDR3 DNA sequence: TGCGCCAGCAGCTTGGCCGTGCAAGAGACCCAGTACTTC.

This sequence joins TRBV5-8 and TRBJ1-1; D is uncertain. The CDR3 has 12 residues. The ends were cut back, 4 bases at V and 6 bases at J, with 10 bases in the middle. Per germline, CDR1 SGHTS and CDR2 YDEGEE. CDR3 region: CASSPRRAEAFF. Written as DNA, the CDR3 is TGTGCCAGCAGCCCCCGAAGGGCTGAAGCTTTCTTT.

This clone was recorded a few times. The V gene is TRBV19, the J gene TRBJ1-2; D uncertain. V shed 9 bases and J shed 2 bases, with 10 bases lying between them. Germline-derived CDR1 and CDR2 are LNHDA and SQIVND (reference sequence). The CDR3 is 12 amino acids. CDR3 protein: CASQQKNYGYTF. In DNA form, the CDR3 reads TGTGCCAGCCAACAGAAAAACTATGGCTACACCTTC.

The genes are TRBV28 and TRBJ2-1; a possible D gene is TRBD2 (6 bases). V lost 2 bases to trimming and J lost 2 bases, with 7 bases between them. CDR1 MDHEN and CDR2 SYDVKM come from the germline V gene. The CDR3 totals 14 residues. This CDR3 is CASSLAGPYNEQFF. Written as DNA, the CDR3 is TGTGCCAGCAGTTTAGCGGGGCCCTACAATGAGCAGTTCTTC.

V usage is TRBV5-1 and J usage is TRBJ2-5, with a possible D match to TRBD2 (7 bases). Germline V CDR1 and CDR2: SGHRS, YFSETQ. V lost 0 bases and J 5 bases, leaving 23 bases between the germline ends. CDR3 size: 18 residues. The CDR3 region is CASSLDPIGRGAMETQYF. CDR3 nucleotide sequence: TGCGCCAGCAGCTTGGATCCCATCGGACGGGGGGCCATGGAGACCCAGTACTTC.

This chain joins TRBV6-6 and TRBJ1-2; no definite D call. Trimming removed 6 bases from V and 7 bases from J, with 12 bases in between. The CDR3 spans 12 residues. Germline V gene lookup returns CDR1 MNHNY and CDR2 SVGAGI (reference sequence). The CDR3, as DNA: TGTGCCAGCAGGCCGATATCCGGTGGCTACACCTTC. Its protein is CASRPISGGYTF.

The chain couples TRBV5-1 to TRBJ2-7; 10 nucleotides match TRBD1. With 7 bases clipped from V and 5 bases from J, the junction kept 3 bases outside the gene matches. The CDR3 consists of 12 residues. The germline V gene has CDR1 SGHRS and CDR2 YFSETQ. CDR3: CASYGTGDEQYF. As DNA, the CDR3 is TGCGCCAGCTATGGGACAGGGGACGAGCAGTACTTC.

The chain links TRBV5-5 to TRBJ1-3; 9 bases are shared with TRBD1. Germline assignment: CDR1 SGHKS and CDR2 YYEKEE (reference sequence). The CDR3 extends over 16 amino acids. J lost 4 bases, V lost 3 bases, and 8 bases had no gene match. The CDR3 spells CASSYDPGTGGNTIYF. In DNA form, the CDR3 reads TGTGCCAGCAGCTACGATCCCGGGACAGGGGGAAACACCATATATTTT.

V and J are TRBV19 and TRBJ2-2, with 8 bases aligning to TRBD1. The junction had 2 bases not matched to a gene; V was cut back by 5 bases and J by 6 bases. Germline-derived CDR1 and CDR2 are LNHDA and SQIVND (reference sequence). This CDR3 region has 13 residues. The CDR3 DNA sequence: TGTGCCAGTAGTCCGACAGGGGCCGGGGAGCTGTTTTTT. Its translation: CASSPTGAGELFF.

The chain links TRBV5-6 to TRBJ1-4, with D unresolved. Per germline, CDR1 SGHDT and CDR2 YYEEEE. This CDR3 region has 12 residues. Trimming took 3 bases from V and 11 from J, leaving 11 bases between them. CDR3 sequence: CASSSPGGKLFF. CDR3 in DNA: TGTGCCAGCAGCTCACCAGGAGGGAAACTGTTTTTT.

This chain links TRBV19 with TRBJ2-6; D unclear. This CDR3 comprises 15 residues. Germline V gene sequence: CDR1 LNHDA, CDR2 SQIVND (reference sequence). The ends were cut back, 7 bases at V and 0 bases at J, with 10 bases in the middle. This chain's CDR3 is CASTSLASGANVLTF. CDR3 DNA sequence: TGTGCCAGTACGTCGCTTGCCTCTGGGGCCAACGTCCTGACTTTC.

The chain is built from TRBV25-1 and TRBJ1-1; tentative D call: TRBD1 (6 bases). Germline values: CDR1 MGHDK, CDR2 SYGVNS. CDR3 length: 15 residues. Deletions cut 3 bases from V and 3 bases from J, with 14 bases between. Written as DNA, the CDR3 is TGTGCCAGCAGTGACCGGGGGCGCGGCGACACTGAAGCTTTCTTT. Protein product: CASSDRGRGDTEAFF.